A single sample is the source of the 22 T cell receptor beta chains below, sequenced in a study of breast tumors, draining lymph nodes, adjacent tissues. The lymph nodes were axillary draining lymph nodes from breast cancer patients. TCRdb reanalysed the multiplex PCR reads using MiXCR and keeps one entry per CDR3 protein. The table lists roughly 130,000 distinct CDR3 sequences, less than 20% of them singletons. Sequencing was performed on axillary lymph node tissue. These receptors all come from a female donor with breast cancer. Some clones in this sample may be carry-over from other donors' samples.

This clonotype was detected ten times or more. CDR3 nucleotides: TGTGCCAGTAGTATAGTTAAGGACAGGAGGGGACAGCCCCAGCATTTT. Its translation: CASSIVKDRRGQPQHF. This chain links TRBV19 with TRBJ1-5, with TRBD1 identical over 7 bases. The CDR3 totals 16 residues. J lost 7 bases, V lost 1 base, and 10 bases had no gene match. Germline lookup yields CDR1 LNHDA and CDR2 SQIVND (reference sequence).

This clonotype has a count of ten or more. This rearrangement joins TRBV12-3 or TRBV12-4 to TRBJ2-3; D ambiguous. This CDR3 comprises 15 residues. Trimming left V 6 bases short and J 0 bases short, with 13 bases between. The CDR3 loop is CASRPATASTDTQYF. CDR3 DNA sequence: TGTGCCAGCAGGCCCGCTACAGCTAGCACAGATACGCAGTATTTT.

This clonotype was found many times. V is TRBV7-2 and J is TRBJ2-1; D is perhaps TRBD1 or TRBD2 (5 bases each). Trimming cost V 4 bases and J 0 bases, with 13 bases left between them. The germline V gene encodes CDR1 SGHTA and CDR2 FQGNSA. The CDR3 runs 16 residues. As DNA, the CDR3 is TGTGCCAGCAGCTGGGGACCACGGGGCTCCTACAATGAGCAGTTCTTC. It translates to CASSWGPRGSYNEQFF. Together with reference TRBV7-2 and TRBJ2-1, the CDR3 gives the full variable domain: GAGVSQSPSNKVTEKGKDVELRCDPISGHTALYWYRQSLGQGLEFLIYFQGNSAPDKSGLPSDRFSAERTGGSVSTLTIQRTQQEDSAVYLCASSWGPRGSYNEQFFGPGTRLTVL.

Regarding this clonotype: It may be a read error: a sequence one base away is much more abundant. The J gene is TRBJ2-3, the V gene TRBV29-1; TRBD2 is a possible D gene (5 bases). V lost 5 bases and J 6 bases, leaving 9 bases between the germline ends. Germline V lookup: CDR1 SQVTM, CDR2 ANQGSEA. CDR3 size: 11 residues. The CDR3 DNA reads TGCAGCGTTCATGGCGGGGATACGCAGTATTTT. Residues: CSVHGGDTQYF.

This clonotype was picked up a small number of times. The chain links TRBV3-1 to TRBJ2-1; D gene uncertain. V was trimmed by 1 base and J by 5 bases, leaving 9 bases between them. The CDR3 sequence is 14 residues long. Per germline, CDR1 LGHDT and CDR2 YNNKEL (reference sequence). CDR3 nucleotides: TGTGCCAGCAGCCAAGCCTCAGAGGACAATGAGCAGTTCTTC. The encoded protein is CASSQASEDNEQFF.

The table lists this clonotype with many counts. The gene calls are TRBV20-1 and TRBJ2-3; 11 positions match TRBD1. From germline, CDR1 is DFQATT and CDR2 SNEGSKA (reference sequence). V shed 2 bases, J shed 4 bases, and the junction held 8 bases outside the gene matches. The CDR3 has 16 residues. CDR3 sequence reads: CSARSPGQGVPDTQYF. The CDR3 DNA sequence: TGCAGTGCTAGATCCCCGGGACAGGGGGTCCCAGATACGCAGTATTTT.

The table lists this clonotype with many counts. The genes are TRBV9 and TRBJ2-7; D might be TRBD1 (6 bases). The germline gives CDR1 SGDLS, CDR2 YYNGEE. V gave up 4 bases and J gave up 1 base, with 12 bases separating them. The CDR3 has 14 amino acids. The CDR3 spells CASSQVDRSYEQYF. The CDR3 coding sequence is TGTGCCAGCAGCCAGGTGGACAGATCCTACGAGCAGTACTTC.

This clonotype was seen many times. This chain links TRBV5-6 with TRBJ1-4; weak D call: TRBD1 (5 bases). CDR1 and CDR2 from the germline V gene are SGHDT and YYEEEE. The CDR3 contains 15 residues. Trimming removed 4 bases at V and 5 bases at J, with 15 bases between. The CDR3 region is CASSLSGGVNEKLFF. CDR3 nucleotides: TGTGCCAGCAGCCTATCCGGGGGAGTCAATGAAAAACTGTTTTTT.

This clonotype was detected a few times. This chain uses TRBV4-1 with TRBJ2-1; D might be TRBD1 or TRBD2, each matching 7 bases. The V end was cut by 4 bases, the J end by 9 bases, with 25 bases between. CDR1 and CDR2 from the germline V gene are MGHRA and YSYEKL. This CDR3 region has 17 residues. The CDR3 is CASSLSQGGGALGEQFF. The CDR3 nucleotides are TGCGCCAGCAGCCTGTCCCAGGGGGGGGGGGCGCTCGGTGAGCAGTTCTTC.

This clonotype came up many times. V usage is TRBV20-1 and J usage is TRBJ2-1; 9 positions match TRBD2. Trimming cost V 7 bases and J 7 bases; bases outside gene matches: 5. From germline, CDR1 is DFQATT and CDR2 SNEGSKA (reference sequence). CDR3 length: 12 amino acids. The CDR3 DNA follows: TGCAGTGGTGCGGGAGGGCAAAATGAGCAGTTCTTC. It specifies CSGAGGQNEQFF.

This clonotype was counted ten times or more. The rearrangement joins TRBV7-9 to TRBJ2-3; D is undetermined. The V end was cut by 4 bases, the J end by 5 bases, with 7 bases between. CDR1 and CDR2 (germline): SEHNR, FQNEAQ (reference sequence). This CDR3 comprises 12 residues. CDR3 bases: TGTGCCAGCAGCTCGAGTATAGATACGCAGTATTTT. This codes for CASSSSIDTQYF.

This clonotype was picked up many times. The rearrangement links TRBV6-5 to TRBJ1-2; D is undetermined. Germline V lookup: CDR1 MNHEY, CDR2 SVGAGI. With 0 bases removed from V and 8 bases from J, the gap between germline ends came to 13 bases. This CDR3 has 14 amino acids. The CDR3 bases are TGTGCCAGCAGTTACTCGATGGAGAGTAGCGGCTACACCTTC. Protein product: CASSYSMESSGYTF.

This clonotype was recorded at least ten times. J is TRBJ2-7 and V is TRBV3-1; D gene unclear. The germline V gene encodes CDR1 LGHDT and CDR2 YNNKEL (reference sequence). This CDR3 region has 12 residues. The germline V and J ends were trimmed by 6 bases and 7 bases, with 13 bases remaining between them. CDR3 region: CASRKSLGEQYF. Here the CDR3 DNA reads TGTGCCAGCAGGAAATCCTTGGGAGAGCAGTACTTC.

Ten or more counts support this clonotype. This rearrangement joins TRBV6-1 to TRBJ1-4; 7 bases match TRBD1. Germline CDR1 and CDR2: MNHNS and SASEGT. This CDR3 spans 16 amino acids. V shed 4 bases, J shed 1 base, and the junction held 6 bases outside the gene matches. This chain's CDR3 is CASSVAGGITNEKLFF. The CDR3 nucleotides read TGTGCCAGCAGTGTTGCAGGGGGAATAACTAATGAAAAACTGTTTTTT.

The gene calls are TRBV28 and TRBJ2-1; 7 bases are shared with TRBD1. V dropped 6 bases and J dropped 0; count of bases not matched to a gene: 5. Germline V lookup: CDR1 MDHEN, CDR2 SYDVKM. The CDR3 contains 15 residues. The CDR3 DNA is TGTGCCAGCAGAAGCCGGGACAGCTCCTACAATGAGCAGTTCTTC. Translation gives CASRSRDSSYNEQFF.

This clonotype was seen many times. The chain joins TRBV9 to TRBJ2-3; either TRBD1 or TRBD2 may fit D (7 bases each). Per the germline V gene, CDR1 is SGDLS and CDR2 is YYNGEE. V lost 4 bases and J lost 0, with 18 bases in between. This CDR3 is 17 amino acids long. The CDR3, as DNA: TGTGCCAGCAGCAAAAGGGAGGGGGCTTCTAGCACAGATACGCAGTATTTT. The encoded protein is CASSKREGASSTDTQYF.

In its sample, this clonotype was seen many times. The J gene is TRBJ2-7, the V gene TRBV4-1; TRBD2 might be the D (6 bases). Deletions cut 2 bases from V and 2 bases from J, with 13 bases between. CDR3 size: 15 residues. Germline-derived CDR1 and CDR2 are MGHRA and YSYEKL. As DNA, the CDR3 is TGCGCCAGCAGCCAATCCGGGACTGGTGCCTACGAGCAGTACTTC. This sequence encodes CASSQSGTGAYEQYF.

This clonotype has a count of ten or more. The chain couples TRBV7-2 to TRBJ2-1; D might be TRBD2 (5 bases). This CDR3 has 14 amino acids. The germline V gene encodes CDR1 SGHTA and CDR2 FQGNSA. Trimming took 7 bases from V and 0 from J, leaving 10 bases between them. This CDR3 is CASKAESSYNEQFF. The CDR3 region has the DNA TGTGCCAGCAAAGCGGAGAGCTCCTACAATGAGCAGTTCTTC.

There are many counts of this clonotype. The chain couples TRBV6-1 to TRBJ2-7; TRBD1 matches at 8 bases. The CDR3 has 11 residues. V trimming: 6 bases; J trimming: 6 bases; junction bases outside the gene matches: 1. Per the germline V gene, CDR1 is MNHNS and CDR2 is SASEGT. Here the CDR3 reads CASRTGAEQYF. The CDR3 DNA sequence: TGTGCCAGCAGGACAGGGGCCGAGCAGTACTTC.

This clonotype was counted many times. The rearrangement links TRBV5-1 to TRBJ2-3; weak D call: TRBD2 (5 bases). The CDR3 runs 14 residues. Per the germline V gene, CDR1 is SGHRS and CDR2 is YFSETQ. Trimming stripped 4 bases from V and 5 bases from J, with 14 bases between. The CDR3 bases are TGCGCCAGCAGCGAGGACGGGATCAGAGATACGCAGTATTTT. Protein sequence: CASSEDGIRDTQYF.

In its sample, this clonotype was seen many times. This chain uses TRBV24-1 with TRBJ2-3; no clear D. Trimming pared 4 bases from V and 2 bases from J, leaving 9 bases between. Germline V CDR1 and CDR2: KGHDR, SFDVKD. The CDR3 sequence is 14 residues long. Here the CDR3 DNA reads TGTGCCACCAGTGACCGGGCCACCACAGATACGCAGTATTTT. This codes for CATSDRATTDTQYF.

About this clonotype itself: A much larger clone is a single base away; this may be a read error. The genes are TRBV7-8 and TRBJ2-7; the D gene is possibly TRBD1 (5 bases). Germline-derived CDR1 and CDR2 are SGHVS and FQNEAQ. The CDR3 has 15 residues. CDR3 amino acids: CASSLAGFRAHEQYF. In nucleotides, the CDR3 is TGTGCCAGCAGCTTGGCAGGGTTTAGGGCCCACGAGCAGTACTTT.